Listed here are 8 T cell receptor beta chains from one sample, sequenced in a study of T cells after yellow fever vaccination (dated by TCRdb to about 2019). What the treatment or condition label conveys for this sample: live attenuated yellow fever vaccine strain. Libraries came from 5' RACE. Sequencing relied on an Illumina NovaSeq 6000. TCRdb trimmed public reads at Q25 via fastp, called clones via MiXCR and kept in-frame beta chains. Rows with one shared CDR3 protein collapse into an entry with the most common genes and DNA. The sample table shows some 320,000 distinct CDR3 sequences, and under 9% are seen once. The ten largest clonotypes hold 3% to 4% of the sample. This material consisted of CD4+ T cells sorted from PBMCs, taken 5 days after the yellow fever booster vaccination. These TCRs come from a young man who received the YFV17D yellow fever vaccine.

This clonotype was counted only a few times. The chain has TRBV10-3 and TRBJ2-3; no definite D call. Trimming left V 3 bases short and J 6 bases short, with 13 bases between. Germline-derived CDR1 and CDR2 are ENHRY and SYGVKD. The CDR3 extends over 14 amino acids. The CDR3 DNA follows: TGTGCCATCAGTGATGTTTCGGCGTCGGATACGCAGTATTTT. Translating gives CAISDVSASDTQYF.

The table lists this clonotype with many counts. The chain carries TRBV7-2 and TRBJ1-2; D is ambiguous. This CDR3 contains 15 residues. Trimming took 3 bases from V and 5 from J, leaving 16 bases between them. The V gene's germline CDR1 is SGHTA and CDR2 FQGNSA. The CDR3 sequence: CASSFNAVEKYGYTF. The CDR3 bases are TGTGCCAGCAGCTTTAACGCAGTTGAAAAATATGGCTACACCTTC.

This clonotype was seen repeatedly, ten times or more. The chain is built from TRBV11-3 and TRBJ2-1, with D possibly being TRBD2 (5 bases). Per the germline V gene, CDR1 is SGHNT and CDR2 is YENEEA. This CDR3 contains 17 residues. Trimming stripped 1 base from V and 3 bases from J, with 16 bases between. CDR3 bases: TGTGCCAGCAGCTTAGCTCGAGGGTTGGGTAACTACAATGAGCAGTTCTTC. Amino acid sequence: CASSLARGLGNYNEQFF.

J is TRBJ1-2 and V is TRBV20-1, with D uncertain. Germline-derived CDR1 and CDR2 are DFQATT and SNEGSKA (reference sequence). CDR3 size: 13 residues. The V end lost 6 bases, the J end lost 7 bases, and 18 bases lay between the germline ends. In nucleotides, the CDR3 is TGCAGTGCCCGGACCCGAGCTTTCGGTGGCTACACCTTC. Protein sequence: CSARTRAFGGYTF.

The rearrangement links TRBV4-2 to TRBJ2-1; possibly TRBD1 or TRBD2 for D (5 bases each). Germline V gene lookup returns CDR1 LGHNA and CDR2 YNFKEQ. V was cut by 1 base and J by 5 bases, with 9 bases left in between. This CDR3 has 14 amino acids. The CDR3 bases are TGTGCCAGCAGCCAAGGGGGGTTCGACAATGAGCAGTTCTTC. It codes for CASSQGGFDNEQFF.

This clonotype was observed at least ten times. V is TRBV15 and J is TRBJ1-2; D possibly corresponds to TRBD1 (5 bases). CDR1 and CDR2 from the germline V gene are LNHNV and YYDKDF (reference sequence). The CDR3 spans 16 residues. V was shortened by 4 bases and J by 9 bases, with 24 bases between the two germline ends. In nucleotides, the CDR3 is TGTGCCACCAGCACTCTTTTTGGATGGGAGGGGACCAGCTACACCTTC. The encoded protein is CATSTLFGWEGTSYTF.

CDR3 protein: CASSRSRLDWDEQFF. The CDR3 DNA reads TGCGCCAGCAGCCGATCCCGTCTCGACTGGGATGAGCAGTTCTTC. The chain uses TRBV4-3 and TRBJ2-1; D is undetermined. The CDR3 length is 15 residues. V shed 4 bases and J shed 8 bases, with 18 bases lying between them. Germline V gene data show CDR1 as LGHNA and CDR2 as YSLEER.

The chain is built from TRBV28 and TRBJ1-2; TRBD1 matches 8 bases. The CDR3 consists of 14 residues. With V trimmed by 7 bases and J by 3 bases, 7 bases remained unmatched. Germline CDR1 reads MDHEN; CDR2 reads SYDVKM. CDR3 sequence reads: CASTVDREDYGYTF. The CDR3 DNA reads TGTGCCAGCACCGTGGACAGGGAGGACTATGGCTACACCTTC.